The text below deals with one T cell receptor beta chain. What it binds is unknown. Under the authors' procedure: Lowest detectable productive clonotype frequency was 2.59 x 10-5. Libraries were prepared by immunoSEQ multiplex PCR; TCRdb keeps only in-frame clonotypes and omits some of them. The V and J calls and the clone size are those of that table, but D and trimming were determined from the DNA. The sample has 23,000 or so clones, about 80% seen once; the top ten hold roughly 0.4%. The sample belongs to a study of STAT5B mutations in CD4+ large granular lymphocyte leukemia. Notes on the study in general: Top patient clones used TRBV06 genes more often: 8/27 versus 2/35 in controls.

The V end was cut by 11 bases, the J end by 0 bases, with 13 bases between. The germline gives CDR1 SGHNT, CDR2 YENEEA. The CDR3 totals 13 residues. The sequence came from a human donor in good health. V gene TRBV11-3 combines with J gene TRBJ1-1; D is unclear. Sequencing was done on a sample of CD4+ T cells from blood buffy coats. The CDR3 loop reads CAALPWMNTEAFF. The CDR3 DNA is TGTGCCGCCCTCCCCTGGATGAACACTGAAGCTTTCTTT.